This T cell receptor (beta chain) was identified during a study of OX40 agonist ivuxolimab in advanced cancers. Assay used: immunoSEQ multiplex PCR; TCRdb lists only in-frame clones, some missing. The sample lists 100,000 to 150,000 clones, 85% to 95% occurring once. Germline V gene sequence: CDR1 SGHRS, CDR2 YFSETQ. The CDR3 extends over 15 amino acids. J gave up 5 bases and V 7 bases, and 10 bases lay outside the gene matches. This clonotype was obtained from an adult with an advanced solid tumor such as melanoma, head and neck, liver or kidney cancer. The sequences come from CD4+ or CD8+ T cells sorted from blood, collected in a trial of the OX40 agonist ivuxolimab. The chain employs TRBV5-1 and TRBJ2-7, with 12 positions matching TRBD2. For the CDR3, the DNA is TGCGCCAGCCAACCGACTAGCGGGAGAGGACACGAGCAGTACTTC. Amino acid sequence: CASQPTSGRGHEQYF. The full variable domain, its missing parts supplied by reference TRBV5-1 and TRBJ2-7, is KAGVTQTPRYLIKTRGQQVTLSCSPISGHRSVSWYQQTPGQGLQFLFEYFSETQRNKGNFPGRFSGRQFSNSRSEMNVSTLELGDSALYLCASQPTSGRGHEQYFGPGTRLTVT.